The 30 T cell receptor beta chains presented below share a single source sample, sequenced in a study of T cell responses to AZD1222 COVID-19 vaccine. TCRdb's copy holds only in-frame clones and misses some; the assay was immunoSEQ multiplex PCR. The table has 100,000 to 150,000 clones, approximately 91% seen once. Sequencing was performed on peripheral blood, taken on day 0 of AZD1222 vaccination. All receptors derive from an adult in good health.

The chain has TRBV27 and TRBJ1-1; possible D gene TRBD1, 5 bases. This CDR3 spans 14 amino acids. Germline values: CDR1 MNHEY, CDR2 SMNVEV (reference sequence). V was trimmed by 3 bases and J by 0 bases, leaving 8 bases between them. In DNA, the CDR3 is TGTGCCAGCAGTTTTGAGGGGCTGAACACTGAAGCTTTCTTT. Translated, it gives CASSFEGLNTEAFF.

DNA for the CDR3: TGTGCCAGCAGTTTAGGGACCGAGGGGTTCTATGGCTACACCTTC. Residues: CASSLGTEGFYGYTF. This chain uses TRBV27 with TRBJ1-2; D possibly corresponds to TRBD1 (5 bases). Trimming stripped 2 bases from V and 4 bases from J, with 14 bases between. The V gene's germline CDR1 is MNHEY and CDR2 SMNVEV (reference sequence). The CDR3 runs to 15 residues.

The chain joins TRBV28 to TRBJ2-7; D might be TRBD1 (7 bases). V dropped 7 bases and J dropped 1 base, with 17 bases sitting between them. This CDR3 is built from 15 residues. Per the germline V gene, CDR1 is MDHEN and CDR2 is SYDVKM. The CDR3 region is CASILQGGPSYEQYF. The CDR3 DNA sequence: TGTGCCAGCATCCTTCAGGGGGGTCCTTCCTACGAGCAGTACTTC.

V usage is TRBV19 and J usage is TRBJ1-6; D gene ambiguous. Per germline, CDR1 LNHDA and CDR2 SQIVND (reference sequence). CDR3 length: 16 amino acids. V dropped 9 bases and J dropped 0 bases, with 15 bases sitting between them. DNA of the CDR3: TGTGCCAGCAAGGAGGGCAGGAGCTCCTATAATTCACCCCTCCACTTT. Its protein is CASKEGRSSYNSPLHF. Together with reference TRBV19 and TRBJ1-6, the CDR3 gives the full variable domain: DGGITQSPKYLFRKEGQNVTLSCEQNLNHDAMYWYRQDPGQGLRLIYYSQIVNDFQKGDIAEGYSVSREKKESFPLTVTSAQKNPTAFYLCASKEGRSSYNSPLHFGNGTRLTVT.

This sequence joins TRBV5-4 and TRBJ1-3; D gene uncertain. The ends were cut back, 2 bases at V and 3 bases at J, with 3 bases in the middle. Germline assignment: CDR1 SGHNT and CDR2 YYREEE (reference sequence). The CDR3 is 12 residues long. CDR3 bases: TGTGCCAGCAGCTTCCGTGGAAACACCATATATTTT. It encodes CASSFRGNTIYF.

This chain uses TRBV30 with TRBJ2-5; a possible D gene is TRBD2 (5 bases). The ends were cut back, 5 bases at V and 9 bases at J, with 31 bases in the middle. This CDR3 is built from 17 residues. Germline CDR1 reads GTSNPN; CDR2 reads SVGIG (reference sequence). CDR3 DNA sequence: TGTGCCTGGGAGCAAACGCAGGAGGCAGCCCCCCGTAAGCCCCAGTACTTC. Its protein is CAWEQTQEAAPRKPQYF.

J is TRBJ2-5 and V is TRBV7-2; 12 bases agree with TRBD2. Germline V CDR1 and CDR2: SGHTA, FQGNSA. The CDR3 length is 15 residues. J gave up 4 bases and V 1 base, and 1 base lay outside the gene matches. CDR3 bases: TGTGCCAGCAGCTTAGGACTAGCGGGAGTAGAGACCCAGTACTTC. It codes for CASSLGLAGVETQYF.

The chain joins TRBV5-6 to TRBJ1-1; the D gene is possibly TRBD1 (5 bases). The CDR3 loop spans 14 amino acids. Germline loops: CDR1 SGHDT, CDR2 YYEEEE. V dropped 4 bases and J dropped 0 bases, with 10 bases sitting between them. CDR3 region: CASSPGTVNTEAFF. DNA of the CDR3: TGTGCCAGCAGCCCTGGGACGGTGAACACTGAAGCTTTCTTT.

Written as DNA, the CDR3 is TGTGCCAGCAGCCCCACTTTGGGGGGAAACAATCAGCCCCAGCATTTT. As protein: CASSPTLGGNNQPQHF. The chain has TRBV28 and TRBJ1-5; D perhaps matches TRBD1 (5 bases). CDR1 and CDR2 from the germline V gene are MDHEN and SYDVKM. CDR3 length equals 16 residues. V shed 6 bases and J shed 3 bases, with 18 bases lying between them.

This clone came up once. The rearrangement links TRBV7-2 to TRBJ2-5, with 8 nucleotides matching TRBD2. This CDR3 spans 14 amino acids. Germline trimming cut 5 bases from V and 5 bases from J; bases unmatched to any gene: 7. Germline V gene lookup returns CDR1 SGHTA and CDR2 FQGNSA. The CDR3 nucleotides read TGTGCCAGCAGCCCCCCGGGGGGGATGGAGACCCAGTACTTC. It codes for CASSPPGGMETQYF. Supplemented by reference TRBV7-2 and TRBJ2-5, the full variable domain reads GAGVSQSPSNKVTEKGKDVELRCDPISGHTALYWYRQSLGQGLEFLIYFQGNSAPDKSGLPSDRFSAERTGGSVSTLTIQRTQQEDSAVYLCASSPPGGMETQYFGPGTRLLVL.

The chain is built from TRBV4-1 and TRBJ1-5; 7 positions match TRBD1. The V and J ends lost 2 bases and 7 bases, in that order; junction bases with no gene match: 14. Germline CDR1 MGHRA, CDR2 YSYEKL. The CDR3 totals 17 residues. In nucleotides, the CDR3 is TGCGCCAGCAGCCAACCTCCCAGGGGGTCTAAGTACCAGCCCCAGCATTTT. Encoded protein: CASSQPPRGSKYQPQHF.

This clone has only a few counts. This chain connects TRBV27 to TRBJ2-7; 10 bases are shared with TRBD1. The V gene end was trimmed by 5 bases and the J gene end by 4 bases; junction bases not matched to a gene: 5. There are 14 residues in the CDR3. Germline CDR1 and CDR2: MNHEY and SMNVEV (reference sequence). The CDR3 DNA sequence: TGTGCCAGCAGTGCCCGACAGGGGGCTTACGAGCAGTACTTC. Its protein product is CASSARQGAYEQYF.

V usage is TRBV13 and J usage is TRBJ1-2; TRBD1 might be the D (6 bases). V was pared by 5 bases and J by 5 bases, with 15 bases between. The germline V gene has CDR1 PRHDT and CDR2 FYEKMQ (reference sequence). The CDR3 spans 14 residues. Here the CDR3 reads CASSTPGGAYGYTF. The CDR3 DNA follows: TGTGCCAGCAGCACCCCGGGGGGCGCATATGGCTACACCTTC.

The CDR3 reads CASMGPGGNSPLHF. The DNA for the CDR3 is TGTGCCAGTATGGGCCCGGGGGGTAATTCACCCCTCCACTTT. This sequence joins TRBV19 and TRBJ1-6; D perhaps matches TRBD1 (5 bases). Germline lookup yields CDR1 LNHDA and CDR2 SQIVND (reference sequence). CDR3 length: 14 residues. Trimming shortened V by 7 bases and J by 6 bases, and 13 bases separated the two germline ends.

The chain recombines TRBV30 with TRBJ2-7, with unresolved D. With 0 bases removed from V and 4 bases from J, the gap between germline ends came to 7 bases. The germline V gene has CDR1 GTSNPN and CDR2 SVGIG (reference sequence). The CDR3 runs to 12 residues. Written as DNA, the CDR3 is TGTGCCTGGAGTGTATCCGCGTACGAGCAGTACTTC. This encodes CAWSVSAYEQYF.

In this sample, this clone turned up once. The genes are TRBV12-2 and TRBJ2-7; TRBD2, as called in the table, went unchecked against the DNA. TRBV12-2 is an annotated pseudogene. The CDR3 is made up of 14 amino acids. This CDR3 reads CASRLLEAPYEQYF. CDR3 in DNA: TGTGCAAGTCGCTTACTCGAGGCCCCTTACGAGCAGTACTTC.

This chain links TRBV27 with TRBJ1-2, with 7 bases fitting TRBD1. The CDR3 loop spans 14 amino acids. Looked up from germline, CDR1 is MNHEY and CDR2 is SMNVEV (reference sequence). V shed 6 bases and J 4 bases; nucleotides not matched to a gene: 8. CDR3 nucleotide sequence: TGTGCCAGCAGGGCGACAGGGTTAGGCTATGGCTACACCTTC. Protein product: CASRATGLGYGYTF.

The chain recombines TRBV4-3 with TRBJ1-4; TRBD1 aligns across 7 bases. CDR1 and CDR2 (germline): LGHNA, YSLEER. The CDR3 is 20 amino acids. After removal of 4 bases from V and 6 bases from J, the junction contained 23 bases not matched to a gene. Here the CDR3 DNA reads TGCGCCAGCAGCCCACCGACAGGGTATGAGGGCCGGGCAAAATATGAAAAACTGTTTTTT. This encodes CASSPPTGYEGRAKYEKLFF.

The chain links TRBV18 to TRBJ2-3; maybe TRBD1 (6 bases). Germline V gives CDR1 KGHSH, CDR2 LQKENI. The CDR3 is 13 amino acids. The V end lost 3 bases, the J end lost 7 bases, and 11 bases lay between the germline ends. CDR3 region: CASSPAGTNTQYF. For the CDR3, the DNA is TGTGCCAGCTCACCGGCCGGGACAAATACGCAGTATTTT.

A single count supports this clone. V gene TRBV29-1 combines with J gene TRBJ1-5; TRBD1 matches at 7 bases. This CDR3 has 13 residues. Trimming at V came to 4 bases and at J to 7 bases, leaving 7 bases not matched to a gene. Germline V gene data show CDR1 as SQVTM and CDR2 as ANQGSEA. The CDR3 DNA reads TGCAGCGTTGGGGACAGAACGGGCCAGCCCCAGCATTTT. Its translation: CSVGDRTGQPQHF.

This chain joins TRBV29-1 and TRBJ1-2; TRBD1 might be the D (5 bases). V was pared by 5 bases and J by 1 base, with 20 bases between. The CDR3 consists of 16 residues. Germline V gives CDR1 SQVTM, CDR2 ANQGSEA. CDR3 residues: CSVQGATVRLNYGYTF. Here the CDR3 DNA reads TGCAGCGTTCAAGGGGCAACAGTTCGCCTTAACTATGGCTACACCTTC.

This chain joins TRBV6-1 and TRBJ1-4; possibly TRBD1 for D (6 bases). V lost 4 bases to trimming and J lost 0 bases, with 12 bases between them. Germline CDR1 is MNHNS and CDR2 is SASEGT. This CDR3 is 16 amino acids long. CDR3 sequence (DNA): TGTGCCAGCAGTGCCTACAGGGCAACAACTAATGAAAAACTGTTTTTT. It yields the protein CASSAYRATTNEKLFF.

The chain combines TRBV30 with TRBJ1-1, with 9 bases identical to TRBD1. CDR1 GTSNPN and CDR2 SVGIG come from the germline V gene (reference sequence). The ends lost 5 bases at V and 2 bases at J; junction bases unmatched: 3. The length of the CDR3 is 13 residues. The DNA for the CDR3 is TGTGCCTGGGGGACAGGGCCCAACACTGAAGCTTTCTTT. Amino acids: CAWGTGPNTEAFF. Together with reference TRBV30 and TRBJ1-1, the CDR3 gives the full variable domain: SQTIHQWPATLVQPVGSPLSLECTVEGTSNPNLYWYRQAAGRGLQLLFYSVGIGQISSEVPQNLSASRPQDRQFILSSKKLLLSDSGFYLCAWGTGPNTEAFFGQGTRLTVV.

The CDR3 bases are TGTGCCAGCAGCGTAGGGGGACAGTACTATGGCTACACCTTC. This translates into CASSVGGQYYGYTF. This chain uses TRBV9 with TRBJ1-2; 7 bases match TRBD1. The trim removed 0 bases at V and 3 bases at J, leaving 2 bases unmatched. Germline V CDR1 and CDR2: SGDLS, YYNGEE. This CDR3 comprises 14 residues.

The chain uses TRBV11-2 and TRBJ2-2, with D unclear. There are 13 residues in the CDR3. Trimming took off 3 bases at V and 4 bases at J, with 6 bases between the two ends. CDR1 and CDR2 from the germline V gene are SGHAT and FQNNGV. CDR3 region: CASSFGITGELFF. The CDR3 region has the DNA TGTGCCAGCAGCTTCGGAATCACCGGGGAGCTGTTTTTT.

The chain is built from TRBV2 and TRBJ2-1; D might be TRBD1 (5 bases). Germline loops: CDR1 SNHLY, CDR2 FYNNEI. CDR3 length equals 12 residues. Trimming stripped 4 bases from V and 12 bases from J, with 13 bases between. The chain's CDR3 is CASSADSQGQFF. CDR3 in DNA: TGTGCCAGCAGTGCCGACTCCCAGGGGCAGTTCTTC.

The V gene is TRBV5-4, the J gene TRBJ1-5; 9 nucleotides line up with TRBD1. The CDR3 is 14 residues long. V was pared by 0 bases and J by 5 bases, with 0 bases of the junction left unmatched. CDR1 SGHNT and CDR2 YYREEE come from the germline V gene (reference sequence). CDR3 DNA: TGTGCCAGCAGCTTGGGACAGGGGGATCAGCCCCAGCATTTT. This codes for CASSLGQGDQPQHF.

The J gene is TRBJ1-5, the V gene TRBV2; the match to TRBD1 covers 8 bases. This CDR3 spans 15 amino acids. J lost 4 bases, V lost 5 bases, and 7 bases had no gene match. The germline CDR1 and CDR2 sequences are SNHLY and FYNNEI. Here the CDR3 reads CASSRTGKANQPQHF. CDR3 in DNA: TGTGCCAGCAGTAGGACAGGGAAGGCAAATCAGCCCCAGCATTTT. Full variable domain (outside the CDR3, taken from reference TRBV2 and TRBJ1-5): EPEVTQTPSHQVTQMGQEVILRCVPISNHLYFYWYRQILGQKVEFLVSFYNNEISEKSEIFDDQFSVERPDGSNFTLKIRSTKLEDSAMYFCASSRTGKANQPQHFGDGTRLSIL.

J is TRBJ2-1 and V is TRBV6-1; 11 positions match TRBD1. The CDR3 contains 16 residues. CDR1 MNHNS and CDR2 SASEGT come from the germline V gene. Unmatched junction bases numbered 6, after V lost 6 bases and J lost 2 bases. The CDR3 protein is CASSEKGQGAYNEQFF. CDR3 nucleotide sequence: TGTGCCAGCAGCGAAAAGGGACAGGGGGCCTACAATGAGCAGTTCTTC.

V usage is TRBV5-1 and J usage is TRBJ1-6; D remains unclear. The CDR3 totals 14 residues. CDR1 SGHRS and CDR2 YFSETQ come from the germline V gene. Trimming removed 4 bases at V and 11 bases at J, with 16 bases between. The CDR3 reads CASSPQHGVTPLHF. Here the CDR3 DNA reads TGCGCCAGCAGCCCCCAGCACGGGGTAACACCCCTCCACTTT.